The subject of this entry is one T cell receptor beta chain. The antigen is not known. The sample is drawn from a study of cytomegalovirus exposure and HLA in healthy donors. Overall study context: A prior study identified 117 million unique TCR beta sequences from around 180 million T cells.

The study, taken as a whole, reports: TCR beta V- and J-gene trimming, according to a later analysis, was linked to a missense DCLRE1C variant. In presence/absence analyses, roughly uniform sequencing depth across donors was assumed.

The study ran its PCR with 60 Vbeta and 13 Jbeta primers. Using immunoSEQ multiplex PCR, the repertoire was profiled, and TCRdb retains in-frame clones only, with some absent. This sample has 45,000 to 55,000 clones, with roughly three fifths found just once. CMV serostatus data were not documented for this donor. CDR3 size: 10 residues. The V and J ends lost 5 bases and 13 bases respectively, with 10 bases between them. The germline CDR1 and CDR2 sequences are SGHTA and FQGNSA. The chain has TRBV7-2 and TRBJ2-3; D may be TRBD2 (6 bases). This TCR came from a human donor in good health. The sequenced material came from PBMCs. This CDR3 reads CASSPSAEYF. CDR3 in DNA: TGTGCCAGCAGCCCTAGCGCAGAGTATTTT.